The 21 T cell receptor beta chains listed next were all sequenced from one sample in a study of blood T cell repertoires in COVID-19. Measured with immunoSEQ multiplex PCR; TCRdb has only the in-frame clones, and not every one. The table lists approximately 5,700 clones, about 88% of them singletons. The sequenced sample was peripheral blood. These receptor sequences come from a human donor in a cohort sampled during active COVID-19.

The chain carries TRBV5-6 and TRBJ1-4; tentatively, D is TRBD1 (5 bases). Trimming took 2 bases from V and 5 from J, leaving 13 bases between them. Germline V CDR1 and CDR2: SGHDT, YYEEEE. There are 15 residues in the CDR3. CDR3 amino acids: CASSFGQVLNEKLFF. The CDR3 nucleotides read TGTGCCAGCAGCTTCGGACAAGTTCTGAATGAAAAACTGTTTTTT.

A word on this clone: Other nucleotide sequences in the sample specify the same CDR3. The rearrangement joins TRBV6-2 or TRBV6-3 to TRBJ2-1, with 7 nucleotides matching TRBD2. Germline CDR1 and CDR2: MNHEY and SVGEGT. This CDR3 has 14 amino acids. The ends lost 6 bases at V and 5 bases at J; junction bases unmatched: 7. The CDR3, as DNA: TGTGCCAGCAGCCCCCTAGCGGAGAACAATGAGCAGTTCTTC. Its protein product is CASSPLAENNEQFF.

CDR3 loop: CASSTVGTSGYNEQFF. The DNA for the CDR3 is TGTGCCAGCAGCACAGTGGGGACTAGCGGTTACAATGAGCAGTTCTTC. This chain uses TRBV6-4 with TRBJ2-1; 11 positions agree with TRBD2. Per germline, CDR1 MRHNA and CDR2 SNTAGT. The CDR3 is 16 amino acids. V dropped 6 bases and J dropped 4; count of bases not matched to a gene: 8.

The CDR3 nucleotides are TGTGCCAGTAGTATAGACCGGAACACCGGGGAGCTGTTTTTT. The encoded protein is CASSIDRNTGELFF. The chain is built from TRBV19 and TRBJ2-2; D is ambiguous. Germline CDR1 and CDR2: LNHDA and SQIVND (reference sequence). V lost 0 bases to trimming and J lost 1 base, with 3 bases between them. The CDR3 loop spans 14 amino acids.

The V call is TRBV6-5, the J call TRBJ1-5, with D maybe TRBD1 (6 bases). CDR1 is MNHEY and CDR2 is SVGAGI in the germline V gene. The CDR3 runs 15 residues. Trimming removed 5 bases at V and 6 bases at J, with 17 bases between. The CDR3 DNA is TGTGCCAGCAGTCTGAACAGGGATGGAGCTCAGCCCCAGCATTTT. Amino acids: CASSLNRDGAQPQHF.

The rearrangement links TRBV14 to TRBJ2-7, with D uncertain. The germline CDR1 and CDR2 sequences are SGHDN and FVKESK. The CDR3 extends over 15 amino acids. Trimming stripped 4 bases from V and 0 bases from J, with 13 bases between. The CDR3 sequence is CASSPLGRSSYEQYF. For the CDR3, the DNA is TGTGCCAGCAGCCCCCTCGGTCGAAGCTCCTACGAGCAGTACTTC.

The chain combines TRBV4-3 with TRBJ2-7; 8 nucleotides line up with TRBD1. The CDR3 is 14 amino acids. Germline V gene data show CDR1 as LGHNA and CDR2 as YSLEER. J gave up 3 bases and V 5 bases, and 6 bases lay outside the gene matches. The chain's CDR3 is CASSKTGALYEQYF. Written as DNA, the CDR3 is TGCGCCAGCAGCAAGACAGGGGCGCTCTACGAGCAGTACTTC.

The chain uses TRBV5-4 and TRBJ2-7; D is possibly TRBD1 (5 bases). Between the trimmed V and J ends, which lost 0 bases and 2 bases, there was a span of 12 bases. The germline gives CDR1 SGHNT, CDR2 YYREEE (reference sequence). The CDR3 runs 15 residues. CDR3 region: CASSLVGVGAYEQYF. The DNA of the CDR3 is TGTGCCAGCAGCTTGGTTGGGGTAGGGGCCTACGAGCAGTACTTC.

J is TRBJ2-3 and V is TRBV18, with D possibly matching TRBD2 (6 bases). Germline CDR1 KGHSH, CDR2 LQKENI. The V and J ends lost 4 bases and 0 bases respectively, with 20 bases between them. The CDR3 is made up of 18 amino acids. This CDR3 reads CASSLRRLEGISTDTQYF. CDR3 coding DNA: TGTGCCAGCTCACTTCGACGTTTGGAGGGGATTAGCACAGATACGCAGTATTTT.

The chain recombines TRBV10-1 with TRBJ2-2; no clear D. V was trimmed by 5 bases and J by 0 bases, leaving 10 bases between them. Germline CDR1 reads WNHNN; CDR2 reads SYGVQD (reference sequence). There are 15 residues in the CDR3. CDR3 DNA: TGCGCCAGCAGTTCGCGCGGAGCGAACACCGGGGAGCTGTTTTTT. Its translation: CASSSRGANTGELFF.

This chain's CDR3 is CSVEARGRETQYF. DNA for the CDR3: TGCAGCGTTGAAGCGAGGGGGCGAGAGACCCAGTACTTC. The chain joins TRBV29-1 to TRBJ2-5; TRBD1 aligns across 7 bases. V trimming: 1 base; J trimming: 4 bases; junction bases outside the gene matches: 3. CDR1 SQVTM and CDR2 ANQGSEA come from the germline V gene. The CDR3 sequence is 13 residues long.

This clone was observed a handful of times. The rearrangement uses TRBV9 and TRBJ1-1; D might be TRBD1 (6 bases). V lost 0 bases and J 4 bases, leaving 13 bases between the germline ends. This CDR3 is 15 amino acids long. The germline V gene encodes CDR1 SGDLS and CDR2 YYNGEE. The CDR3 region has the DNA TGTGCCAGCAGCGTAGGGCCAGGGGCTATCACTGAAGCTTTCTTT. It translates to CASSVGPGAITEAFF. The full variable domain, with the rest looked up from reference TRBV9 and TRBJ1-1, is DSGVTQTPKHLITATGQRVTLRCSPRSGDLSVYWYQQSLDQGLQFLIQYYNGEERAKGNILERFSAQQFPDLHSELNLSSLELGDSALYFCASSVGPGAITEAFFGQGTRLTVV.

The chain has TRBV11-2 and TRBJ1-1; the match to TRBD1 covers 10 bases. The germline CDR1 and CDR2 sequences are SGHAT and FQNNGV. This CDR3 is 16 amino acids long. The V gene end was trimmed by 5 bases and the J gene end by 0 bases; junction bases not matched to a gene: 6. The CDR3 DNA sequence: TGTGCCAGCAGCCCCAAGACAGGGGGCCTGAACACTGAAGCTTTCTTT. This translates into CASSPKTGGLNTEAFF.

This clone was observed a few times. The chain employs TRBV18 and TRBJ1-1; no reliable D call. CDR3 length equals 14 residues. Trimming cost V 3 bases and J 2 bases, with 10 bases left between them. Germline CDR1 is KGHSH and CDR2 is LQKENI. In DNA form, the CDR3 reads TGTGCCAGCTCACCCACTACCGAAAACACTGAAGCTTTCTTT. Residues: CASSPTTENTEAFF.

The chain joins TRBV3-1 (or the pseudogene TRBV3-2) to TRBJ2-2; D is uncertain. The CDR3 is made up of 15 amino acids. The V and J ends lost 0 bases and 6 bases respectively, with 11 bases between them. Germline assignment: CDR1 LGHDT and CDR2 YNNKEL (reference sequence). CDR3 in DNA: TGTGCCAGCAGCCAAGAGGGCCGCTGGGCCGGGGAGCTGTTTTTT. It specifies CASSQEGRWAGELFF.

The gene calls are TRBV7-9 and TRBJ1-3, with a possible D match to TRBD1 (5 bases). This CDR3 spans 15 amino acids. The germline CDR1 and CDR2 sequences are SEHNR and FQNEAQ (reference sequence). The germline V and J ends were trimmed by 1 base and 4 bases, with 11 bases remaining between them. The DNA of the CDR3 is TGTGCCAGCAGCTTAGGACAGCCTGGAGGAAACACCATATATTTT. Its protein is CASSLGQPGGNTIYF.

The chain links TRBV24-1 to TRBJ1-2, with TRBD1 as a possible D gene (5 bases). This CDR3 has 13 residues. Trimming cost V 1 base and J 8 bases, with 10 bases left between them. CDR1 is KGHDR, CDR2 SFDVKD, per germline. CDR3 sequence reads: CATSDFGQGGYTF. CDR3 DNA: TGTGCCACCAGTGATTTTGGGCAGGGAGGCTACACCTTC.

This sequence joins TRBV7-8 and TRBJ1-2, with D perhaps TRBD1 (5 bases). This CDR3 region has 13 residues. Germline V gene lookup returns CDR1 SGHVS and CDR2 FQNEAQ. V lost 1 base to trimming and J lost 4 bases, with 7 bases between them. This CDR3 reads CASSLGRAYGYTF. In DNA form, the CDR3 reads TGTGCCAGCAGCTTAGGCAGGGCCTATGGCTACACCTTC.

The chain recombines TRBV7-2 with TRBJ1-2; TRBD1 matches at 7 bases. Trimming took 4 bases from V and 6 from J; bases not matched to a gene: 8. The germline V gene has CDR1 SGHTA and CDR2 FQGNSA. The CDR3 loop spans 14 amino acids. CDR3 DNA sequence: TGTGCCAGCAGCTACAGGGGCAGGAACGATGGCTACACCTTC. Amino acid sequence: CASSYRGRNDGYTF.

The chain couples TRBV7-8 to TRBJ2-7, with TRBD2 matching over 7 bases. The CDR3 length is 15 residues. V trimming: 5 bases; J trimming: 4 bases; junction bases outside the gene matches: 11. Germline V gives CDR1 SGHVS, CDR2 FQNEAQ. CDR3 in amino acids: CASSTRAGASYEQYF. In nucleotides, the CDR3 is TGTGCCAGCAGCACACGCGCGGGAGCGAGTTACGAGCAGTACTTC.

The rearrangement joins TRBV9 to TRBJ2-1; D may be TRBD1 (6 bases). The germline V gene encodes CDR1 SGDLS and CDR2 YYNGEE. This CDR3 spans 15 amino acids. V lost 0 bases and J lost 3, with 10 bases in between. DNA for the CDR3: TGTGCCAGCAGCGTAGAAGGGGGTTACTACAATGAGCAGTTCTTC. Amino acids: CASSVEGGYYNEQFF. Filled out from reference TRBV9 and TRBJ2-1, the complete variable domain reads DSGVTQTPKHLITATGQRVTLRCSPRSGDLSVYWYQQSLDQGLQFLIQYYNGEERAKGNILERFSAQQFPDLHSELNLSSLELGDSALYFCASSVEGGYYNEQFFGPGTRLTVL.